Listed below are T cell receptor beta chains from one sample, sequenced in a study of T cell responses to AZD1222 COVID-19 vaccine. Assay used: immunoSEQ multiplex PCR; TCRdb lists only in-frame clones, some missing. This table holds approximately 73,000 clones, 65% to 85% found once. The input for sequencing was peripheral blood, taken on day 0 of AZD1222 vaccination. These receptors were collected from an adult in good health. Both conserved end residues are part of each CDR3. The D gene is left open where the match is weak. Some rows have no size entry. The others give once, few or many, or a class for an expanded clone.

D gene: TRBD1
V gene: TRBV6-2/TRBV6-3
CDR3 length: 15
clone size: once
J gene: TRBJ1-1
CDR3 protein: CASSYSAPGQGAAFF
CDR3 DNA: TGTGCCAGCAGTTACTCCGCCCCCGGACAGGGGGCGGCTTTCTTT

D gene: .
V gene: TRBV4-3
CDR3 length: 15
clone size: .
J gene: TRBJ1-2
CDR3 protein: CASSEQQGSYYGYTF
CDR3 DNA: TGCGCCAGCAGCGAACAACAGGGTTCTTACTATGGCTACACCTTC

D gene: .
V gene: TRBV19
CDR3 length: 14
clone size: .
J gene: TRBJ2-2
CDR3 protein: CASSLQGYTGELFF
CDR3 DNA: TGTGCCAGTAGTCTACAGGGCTATACCGGGGAGCTGTTTTTT

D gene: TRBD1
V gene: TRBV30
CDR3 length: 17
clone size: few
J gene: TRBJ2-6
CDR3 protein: CAWSVSGQGSGANVLTF
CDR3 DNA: TGTGCCTGGAGTGTATCGGGACAGGGCTCTGGGGCCAACGTCCTGACTTTC

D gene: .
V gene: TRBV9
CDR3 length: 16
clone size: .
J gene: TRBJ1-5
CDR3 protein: CASSVGGESGLQPQHF
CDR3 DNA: TGTGCCAGCAGCGTAGGGGGGGAATCAGGGTTGCAGCCCCAGCATTTT

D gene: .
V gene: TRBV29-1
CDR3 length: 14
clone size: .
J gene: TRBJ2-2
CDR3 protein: CSVRLQGNTGELFF
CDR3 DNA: TGCAGCGTTCGGCTTCAGGGGAACACCGGGGAGCTGTTTTTT

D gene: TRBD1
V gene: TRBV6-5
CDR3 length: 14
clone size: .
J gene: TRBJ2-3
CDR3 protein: CASRQGARGDTQYF
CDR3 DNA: TGTGCCAGCAGACAGGGGGCAAGGGGGGATACGCAGTATTTT

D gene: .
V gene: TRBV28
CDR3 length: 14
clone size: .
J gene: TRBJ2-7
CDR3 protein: CASSLGGGTYEQYF
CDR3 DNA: TGTGCCAGCAGCCTAGGGGGGGGAACCTACGAGCAGTACTTC

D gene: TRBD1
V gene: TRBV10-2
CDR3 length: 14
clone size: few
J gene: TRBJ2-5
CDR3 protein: CASSEGGREETQYF
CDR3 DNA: TGCGCCAGCAGTGAAGGGGGCCGGGAAGAGACCCAGTACTTC

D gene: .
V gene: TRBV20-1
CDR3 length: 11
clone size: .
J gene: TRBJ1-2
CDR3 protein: CSADTGPGYTF
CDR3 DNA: TGCAGTGCTGATACAGGGCCTGGCTACACCTTC

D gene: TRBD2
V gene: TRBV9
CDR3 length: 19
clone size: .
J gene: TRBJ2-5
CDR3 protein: CASSVALHSGGVQQETQYF
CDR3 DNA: TGTGCCAGCAGCGTAGCCCTACACAGCGGGGGGGTACAACAAGAGACCCAGTACTTC

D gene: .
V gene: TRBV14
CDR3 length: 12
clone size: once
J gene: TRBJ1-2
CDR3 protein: CASSFTGSGYTF
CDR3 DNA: TGTGCCAGCAGCTTCACAGGGAGTGGCTACACCTTC

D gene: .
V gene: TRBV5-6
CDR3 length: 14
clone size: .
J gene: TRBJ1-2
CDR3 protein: CASRGPNRSYGYTF
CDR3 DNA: TGTGCCAGCAGGGGGCCGAACCGAAGCTATGGCTACACCTTC

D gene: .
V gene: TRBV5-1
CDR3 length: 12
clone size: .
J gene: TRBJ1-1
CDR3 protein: CASSFKGDEAFF
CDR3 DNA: TGCGCCAGCAGCTTTAAGGGGGATGAAGCTTTCTTT

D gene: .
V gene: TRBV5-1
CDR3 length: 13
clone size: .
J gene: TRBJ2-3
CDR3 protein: CASSFGSTDTQYF
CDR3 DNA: TGCGCCAGCAGCTTCGGGTCCACAGATACGCAGTATTTT

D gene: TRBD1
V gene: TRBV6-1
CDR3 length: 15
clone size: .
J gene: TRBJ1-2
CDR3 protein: CASSEWTGSSYGYTF
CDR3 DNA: TGTGCCAGCAGTGAATGGACAGGGAGCTCGTATGGCTACACCTTC

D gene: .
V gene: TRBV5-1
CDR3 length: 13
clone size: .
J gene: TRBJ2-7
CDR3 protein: CASSLGGGYEQYF
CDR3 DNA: TGCGCCAGCAGCTTGGGAGGAGGCTACGAGCAGTACTTC

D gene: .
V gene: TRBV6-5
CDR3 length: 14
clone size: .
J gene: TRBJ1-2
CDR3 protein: CASRIPGRVGGYTF
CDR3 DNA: TGTGCCAGCAGGATCCCCGGTAGGGTGGGTGGCTACACCTTC

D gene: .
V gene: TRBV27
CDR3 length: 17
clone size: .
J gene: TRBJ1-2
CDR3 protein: CASSPIREPTLNYGYTF
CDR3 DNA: TGTGCCAGCAGTCCAATCAGGGAGCCTACCCTTAACTATGGCTACACCTTC

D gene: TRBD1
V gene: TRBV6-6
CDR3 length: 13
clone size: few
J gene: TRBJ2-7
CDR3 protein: CGSRDRGYHEQYF
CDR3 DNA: TGCGGGAGCCGGGACAGGGGGTACCACGAGCAGTACTTC

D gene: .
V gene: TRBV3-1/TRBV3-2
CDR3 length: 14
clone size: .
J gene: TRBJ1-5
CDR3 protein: CASSATGSGQPQHF
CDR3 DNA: TGTGCCAGCAGCGCCACAGGGTCCGGTCAGCCCCAGCATTTT

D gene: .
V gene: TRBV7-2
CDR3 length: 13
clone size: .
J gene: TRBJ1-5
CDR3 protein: CASSLWRDQPQHF
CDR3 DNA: TGTGCCAGCAGCCTTTGGAGGGACCAGCCCCAGCATTTT

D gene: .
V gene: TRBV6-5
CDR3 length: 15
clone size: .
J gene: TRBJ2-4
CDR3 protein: CASSYGGAAKNIQYF
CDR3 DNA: TGTGCCAGCAGTTACGGGGGCGCAGCCAAAAACATTCAGTACTTC

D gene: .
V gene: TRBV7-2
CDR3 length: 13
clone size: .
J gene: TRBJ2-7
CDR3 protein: CASSPTLRGEQYF
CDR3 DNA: TGTGCCAGCAGCCCAACCTTACGGGGCGAGCAGTACTTC

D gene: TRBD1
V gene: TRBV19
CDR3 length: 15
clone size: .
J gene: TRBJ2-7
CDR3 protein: CASSIDSGTVNEQYF
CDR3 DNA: TGTGCCAGTAGTATAGACTCCGGGACAGTCAACGAGCAGTACTTC

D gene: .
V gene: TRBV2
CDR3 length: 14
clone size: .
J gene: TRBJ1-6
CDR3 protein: CASTPVGRNSPLHF
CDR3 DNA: TGTGCCAGCACCCCGGTCGGCAGGAATTCACCCCTCCACTTT

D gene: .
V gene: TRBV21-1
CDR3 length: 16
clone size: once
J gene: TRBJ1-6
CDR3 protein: CASSKVGTVDNSPLHF
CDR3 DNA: TGTGCCAGCAGCAAAGTCGGGACAGTCGATAATTCACCCCTCCACTTT

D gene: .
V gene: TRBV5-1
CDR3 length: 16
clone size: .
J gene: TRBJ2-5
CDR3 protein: CASSLGLAGSQETQYF
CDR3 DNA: TGCGCCAGCAGCTTGGGGCTAGCCGGCTCCCAAGAGACCCAGTACTTC

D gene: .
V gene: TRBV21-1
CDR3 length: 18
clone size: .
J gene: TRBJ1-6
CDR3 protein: CASSKADPVGQGDSPLHF
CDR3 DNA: TGTGCCAGCAGCAAAGCGGACCCCGTGGGACAGGGGGATTCACCCCTCCACTTT

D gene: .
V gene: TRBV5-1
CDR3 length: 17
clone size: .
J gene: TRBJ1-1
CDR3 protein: CASSPGEGRSVNTEAFF
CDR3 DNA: TGCGCCAGCAGCCCGGGCGAGGGAAGGAGTGTGAACACTGAAGCTTTCTTT

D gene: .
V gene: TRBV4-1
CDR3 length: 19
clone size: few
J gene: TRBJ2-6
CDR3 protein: CASSQERRGNPSGANVLTF
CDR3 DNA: TGCGCCAGCAGCCAAGAGCGAAGAGGAAACCCCTCTGGGGCCAACGTCCTGACTTTC

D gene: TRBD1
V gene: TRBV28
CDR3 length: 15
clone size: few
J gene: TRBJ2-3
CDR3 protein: CASSTTGGSTDTQYF
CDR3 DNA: TGTGCCAGCAGCACCACAGGGGGTAGCACAGATACGCAGTATTTT

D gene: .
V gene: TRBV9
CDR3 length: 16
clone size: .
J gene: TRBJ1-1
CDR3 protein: CASSVGLTALNTEAFF
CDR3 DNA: TGTGCCAGCAGCGTAGGTCTGACGGCCTTGAACACTGAAGCTTTCTTT

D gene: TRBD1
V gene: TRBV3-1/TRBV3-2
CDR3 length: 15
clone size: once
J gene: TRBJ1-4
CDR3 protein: CASSHLQGAIEKLFF
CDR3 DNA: TGTGCCAGCAGCCACCTACAGGGGGCAATTGAAAAACTGTTTTTT

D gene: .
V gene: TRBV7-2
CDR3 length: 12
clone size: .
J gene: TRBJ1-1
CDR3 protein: CASSLEGSEAFF
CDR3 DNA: TGTGCCAGCAGCTTAGAGGGGTCTGAAGCTTTCTTT

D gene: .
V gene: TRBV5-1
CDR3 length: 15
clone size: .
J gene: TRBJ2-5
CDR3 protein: CASSLEPDPQETQYF
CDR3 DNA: TGCGCCAGCAGCTTGGAACCAGATCCCCAAGAGACCCAGTACTTC

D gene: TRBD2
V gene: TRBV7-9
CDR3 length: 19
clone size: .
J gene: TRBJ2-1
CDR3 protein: CASSSPASGGKSSYNEQFF
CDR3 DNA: TGTGCCAGCAGCTCCCCGGCTAGCGGGGGCAAGAGCTCCTACAATGAGCAGTTCTTC

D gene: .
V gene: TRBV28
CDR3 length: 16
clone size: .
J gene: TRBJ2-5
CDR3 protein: CASSWVDGGPQIAQYF
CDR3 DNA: TGTGCCAGCAGTTGGGTGGATGGGGGGCCCCAGATCGCCCAGTACTTC

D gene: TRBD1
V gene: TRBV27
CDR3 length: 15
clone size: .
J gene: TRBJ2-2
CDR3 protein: CASSKGQGAAGELFF
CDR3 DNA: TGTGCCAGCAGTAAGGGACAGGGGGCGGCCGGGGAGCTGTTTTTT

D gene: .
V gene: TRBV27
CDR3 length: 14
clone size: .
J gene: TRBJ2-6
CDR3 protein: CASSPESGANVLTF
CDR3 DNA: TGTGCCAGCAGTCCTGAATCTGGGGCCAACGTCCTGACTTTC

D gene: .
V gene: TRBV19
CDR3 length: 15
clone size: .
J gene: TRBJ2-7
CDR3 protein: CASSTPGSPTYEQYF
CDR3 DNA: TGTGCCAGTAGTACTCCCGGGAGCCCGACCTACGAGCAGTACTTC

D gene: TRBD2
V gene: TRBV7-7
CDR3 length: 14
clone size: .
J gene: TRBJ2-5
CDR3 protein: CASSLGPSGETQYF
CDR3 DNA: TGTGCTAGCAGCTTAGGTCCTAGCGGAGAGACCCAGTACTTC

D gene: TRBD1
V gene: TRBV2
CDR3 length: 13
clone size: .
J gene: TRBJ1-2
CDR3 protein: CASSGDRVWGYTF
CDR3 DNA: TGTGCCAGCAGTGGGGACAGGGTATGGGGCTACACCTTC

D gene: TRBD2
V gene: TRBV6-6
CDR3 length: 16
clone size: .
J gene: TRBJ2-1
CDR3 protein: CASRLTSGGSYNEQFF
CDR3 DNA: TGTGCCAGCAGGTTGACTAGCGGGGGCTCCTACAATGAGCAGTTCTTC

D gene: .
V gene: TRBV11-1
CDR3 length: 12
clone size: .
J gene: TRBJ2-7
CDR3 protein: CASSRGLHEQYF
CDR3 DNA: TGTGCCAGCAGCCGGGGGCTTCACGAGCAGTACTTC

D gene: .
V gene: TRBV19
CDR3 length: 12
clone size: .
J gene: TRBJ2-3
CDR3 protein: CASSISTDTQYF
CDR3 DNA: TGTGCCAGTAGTATCAGCACAGATACGCAGTATTTT

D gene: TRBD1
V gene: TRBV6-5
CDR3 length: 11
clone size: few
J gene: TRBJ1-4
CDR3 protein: CASNRGEKLFF
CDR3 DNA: TGTGCCAGCAACAGGGGGGAAAAACTGTTTTTT

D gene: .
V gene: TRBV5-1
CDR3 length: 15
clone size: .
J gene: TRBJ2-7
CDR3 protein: CASSAGGFMNYEQYF
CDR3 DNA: TGCGCCAGCAGCGCAGGGGGGTTTATGAACTACGAGCAGTACTTC

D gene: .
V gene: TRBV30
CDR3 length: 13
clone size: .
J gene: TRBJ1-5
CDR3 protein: CAWSPRGDQPQHF
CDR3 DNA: TGTGCCTGGTCCCCCCGGGGAGATCAGCCCCAGCATTTT